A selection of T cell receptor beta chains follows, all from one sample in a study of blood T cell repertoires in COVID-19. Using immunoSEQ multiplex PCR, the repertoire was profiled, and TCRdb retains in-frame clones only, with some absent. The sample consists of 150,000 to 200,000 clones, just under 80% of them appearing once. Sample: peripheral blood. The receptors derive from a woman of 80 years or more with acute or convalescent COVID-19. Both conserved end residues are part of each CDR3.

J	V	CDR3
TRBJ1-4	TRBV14	CARPGEGTNGRGNEKLFF
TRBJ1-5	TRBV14	CASSQVSGRGGNQPQHF
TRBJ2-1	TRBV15	CATSAGQSYNEQFF
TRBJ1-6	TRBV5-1	CASSVQGADSPLHF
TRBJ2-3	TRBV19	CASRSVAGTDTQYF
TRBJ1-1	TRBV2	CASKTYTEAFF
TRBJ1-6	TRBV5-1	CASSLSGTGSNSPLHF
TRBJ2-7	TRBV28	CASSPGTSGTYEQYF
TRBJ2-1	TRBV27	CASSSQGYNEQFF
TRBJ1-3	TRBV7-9	CASSPPGQGPRSGNTIYF
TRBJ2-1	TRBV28	CASRETSGSYNEQFF
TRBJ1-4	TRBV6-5	CASSYGPFEKLFF
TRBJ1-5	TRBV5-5	CASSLGPQGVQPQHF
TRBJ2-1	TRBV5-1	CASSFLGNGVGNEQFF
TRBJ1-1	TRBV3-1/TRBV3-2	CASSQEGRRGAEAFF
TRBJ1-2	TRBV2	CASIYQGTYGYTF
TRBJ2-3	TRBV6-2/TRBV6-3	CASSRADTQYF
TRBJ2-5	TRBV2	CASSEDGGARSQYF
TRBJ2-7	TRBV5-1	CASSLGAGGRGYEQYF
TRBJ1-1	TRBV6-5	CASTPGNRASEAFF
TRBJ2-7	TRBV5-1	CASSPYRQTYEQYF
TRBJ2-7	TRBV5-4	CASSQSGRAGYEQYF
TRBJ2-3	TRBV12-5	CASAIGWGPVVDTQYF
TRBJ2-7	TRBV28	CASSLGQNYEQYF
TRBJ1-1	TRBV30	CAWNSQGPEAFF
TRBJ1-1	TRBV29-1	CSVGGQGWTEAFF
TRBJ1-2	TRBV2	CASSGQGERTF
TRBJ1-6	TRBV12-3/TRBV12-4	CASSLDRNSPLHF
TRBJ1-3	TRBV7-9	CASNRQGYSGNTIYF
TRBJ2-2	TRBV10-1	CASSDTSGGSRRTGELFF
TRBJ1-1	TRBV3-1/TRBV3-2	CASSQDRVYTEAFF
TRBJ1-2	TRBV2	CASKRTGAITGGYTF
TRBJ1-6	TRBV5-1	CASSTDRGSPLHF
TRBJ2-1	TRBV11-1	CASSLILAANNEQFF
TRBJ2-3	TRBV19	CASSLRGDTQYF
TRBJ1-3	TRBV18	CASSPQKAEGNTIYF
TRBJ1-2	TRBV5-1	CASSRSTYGYTF
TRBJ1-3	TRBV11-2	CASSQSGLGGRSGNTIYF
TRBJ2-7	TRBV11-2	CASRSTGTGESYEQYF
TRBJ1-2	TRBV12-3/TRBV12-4	CASSFSGNGYTF
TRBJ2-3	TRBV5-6	CASSQTSATDTQYF
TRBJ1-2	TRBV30	CAWSGGRGPKLYGYTF
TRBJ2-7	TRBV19	CASSIVHDRSPYYEQYF
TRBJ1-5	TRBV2	CASSRQGASNQPQHF
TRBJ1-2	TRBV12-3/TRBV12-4	CASSLRDFGGYTF